This T cell receptor beta chain was profiled in a study of response to subunit inactivated influenza vaccine. Study conclusions and caveats: Each seasonal influenza vaccination, the authors suggested, recruits few new T cells.

Note on this clonotype: Its antigen remains unidentified.

This CDR3 has 16 residues. Germline V gene lookup returns CDR1 DFQATT and CDR2 SNEGSKA (reference sequence). Trimming pared 6 bases from V and 4 bases from J, leaving 23 bases between. TCRdb reprocessed the RT-PCR reads with MiXCR, giving one entry per CDR3 protein. Among 450,000 to 700,000 distinct CDR3 sequences listed, approximately 14% were seen once. This sequence was found in a man in his forties or fifties who received an inactivated influenza vaccine. J is TRBJ2-3 and V is TRBV20-1; a possible D gene is TRBD1 (5 bases). Sample: PBMCs from blood, taken roughly 12 days after vaccination. The CDR3 coding sequence is TGCAGTGCCTACGGATCAGGGCCTATCAGGGCAGATACGCAGTATTTT. Translating gives CSAYGSGPIRADTQYF.